Reported below is one T cell receptor beta chain. Its specific antigen is unknown. Per-base qualities were not stored, and no clone one base away is much larger. The cysteine opens and the phenylalanine closes a CDR3 of 15 amino acids. CDR3 DNA only is kept here, 45 bases in frame from base 1. The sample belongs to a study of blood T cell repertoires in COVID-19 (dated by TCRdb to 2018 to 2020). About the full investigation: Samples from collaborators originated in the United States, Italy and Spain and spanned both the acute and convalescent phases of COVID-19. The material from the prospective study consisted of cDNA or gDNA derived from T cells, B-cell-depleted T cells, or PBMCs. Subjects who had been exposed to COVID-19, were actively infected with it, or had recovered from it provided the deeply sampled blood TCRbeta repertoires that made up the dataset. The repertoires were released in a freely available public database meant as a resource for research on the immune response to SARS-CoV-2. The samples were drawn from the first 160 participants of the ongoing ImmuneRACE study and from 1,254 subjects provided by 6 global collaborators. A de-identified subject ID, COVID-19 status, age in years and sex were almost always included in the sample metadata. Where available, HLA class I and class II types were taken from metadata supplied by the sample provider and were not determined by assay-based typing. What the authors observed across the whole study: Clinical and demographic metadata were provided uncurated, with the amount varying by source and participant.

TCRbeta CDR3 regions were amplified from genomic DNA using the immunoSEQ Assay, a bias-controlled multiplex PCR. The authors' analysis ran thus. The number of nucleated cells in each sample was estimated by amplification of reference gene primers within the assay. Sequence reads were collapsed and filtered to measure the absolute abundance of every unique TCRbeta CDR3 rearrangement. Productive Simpson clonality was computed per sample as the square root of Simpson's diversity index over productive rearrangements. TCRdb holds this immuneACCESS table with in-frame rearrangements only. Some clones are missing; in checked studies, unresolved V genes explain under half, and the rest has no known cause. V and J calls and clone size are given by that table; D and trimming were obtained from the DNA. Counted in this sample were 150,000 to 250,000 clones; roughly 87% of them appeared once. Jointly, the top ten make up 2% to 2.5% of the sample.

Participants in the prospective study were aged roughly 18 to 100 years, lived in under 30 United States geographic areas, and enrolled through a virtual design. Cohort assignment in the prospective study relied on participant-reported clinical history from a screening survey and a study questionnaire. Recovered participants in ImmuneRACE Cohort 3 were defined by two consecutive negative NP/OP PCR tests, clearance by a healthcare professional, or resolution of symptoms. In the prospective study, mobile phlebotomists collected whole blood, serum and a nasopharyngeal or oropharyngeal swab from each participant. Participants in the prospective study had the option to provide additional blood draws and questionnaires over an approximately 2-month period. Before DNA extraction, blood samples from the prospective study were shipped at room temperature or frozen.

The chain couples TRBV21-1 to TRBJ2-3; TRBD2 was called by the table and not checked on the DNA. TRBV21-1 represents a pseudogene. The sequence was collected from a woman aged 30 to 39 who had recovered from COVID-19. Input material: PBMCs or T cells enriched from blood (not recorded which). CDR3 region: CASSNCGSGTDTQYF. The bases read TGTGCCAGCAGCAATTGCGGGAGCGGTACAGATACGCAGTATTTT.